This T cell receptor (beta chain) was retrieved from a study of pediatric ulcerative colitis. Study-level findings and limits: Total lymphocyte DNA, not sorted subsets, was the template. Rectal repertoires separated controls, mild-moderate and acute severe colitis.

The germline V and J ends were trimmed by 5 bases and 0 bases, with 11 bases remaining between them. Germline V gene data show CDR1 as LNHDA and CDR2 as SQIVND (reference sequence). The CDR3 has 16 amino acids. A note on this clone: Its antigen remains unidentified.

Profiling relied on immunoSEQ multiplex PCR, and the TCRdb table lists in-frame clones only, not all of them. The sample includes over 45,000 clones, around 81% of them seen just once. One to two pinch biopsies were taken from the rectum during colonoscopy. Before the diagnostic colonoscopy, ulcerative colitis patients were free of immunosuppressive medication. Sequencing input: gut tissue. The receptor's source is a girl aged 5-17 years with moderate ulcerative colitis. The chain couples TRBV19 to TRBJ1-6, with D possibly TRBD1 on 6 matching bases. The CDR3 loop reads CASSYTGSSYNSPLHF. The CDR3 DNA reads TGTGCCAGTAGTTACACAGGGAGCTCCTATAATTCACCCCTCCACTTT.